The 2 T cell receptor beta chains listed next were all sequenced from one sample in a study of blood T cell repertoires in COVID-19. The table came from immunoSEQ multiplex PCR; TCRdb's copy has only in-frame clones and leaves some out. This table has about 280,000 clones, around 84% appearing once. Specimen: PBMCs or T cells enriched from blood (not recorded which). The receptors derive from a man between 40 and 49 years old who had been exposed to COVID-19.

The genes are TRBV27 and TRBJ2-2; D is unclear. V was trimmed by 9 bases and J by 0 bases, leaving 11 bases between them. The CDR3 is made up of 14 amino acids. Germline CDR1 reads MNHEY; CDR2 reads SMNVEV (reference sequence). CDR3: CASRSDTNTGELFF. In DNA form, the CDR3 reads TGTGCCAGTAGGAGCGATACGAACACCGGGGAGCTGTTTTTT.

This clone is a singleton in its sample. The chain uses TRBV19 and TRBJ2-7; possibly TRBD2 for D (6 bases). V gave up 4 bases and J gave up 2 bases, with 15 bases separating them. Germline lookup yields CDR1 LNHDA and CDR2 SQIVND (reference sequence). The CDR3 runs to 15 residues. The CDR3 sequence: CASSTGSTGAYEQYF. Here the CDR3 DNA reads TGTGCCAGTAGTACCGGGAGTACCGGGGCCTACGAGCAGTACTTC.